These 30 T cell receptor beta chains came from one sample sequenced in a study of T cells after yellow fever vaccination. One entry per CDR3 protein, called by TCRdb with MiXCR from the 5' RACE reads. The table includes under 300,000 distinct CDR3 sequences, roughly 6.3% detected once. The sequences come from CD4+ T cells sorted from PBMCs, collected on the day of the yellow fever booster vaccination. The receptors were gathered from a young man who received the YFV17D yellow fever vaccine.

This clonotype was detected many times. The gene calls are TRBV29-1 and TRBJ2-3; 11 nucleotides line up with TRBD2. This CDR3 region has 15 residues. Looked up from germline, CDR1 is SQVTM and CDR2 is ANQGSEA. Trimming took 5 bases from V and 0 from J; bases not matched to a gene: 4. CDR3 nucleotide sequence: TGCAGCGTTACCGGGACTAGCGGAAGCACAGATACGCAGTATTTT. It encodes CSVTGTSGSTDTQYF.

The chain joins TRBV20-1 to TRBJ2-1, with 9 bases matching TRBD2. After removal of 0 bases from V and 1 base from J, the junction contained 7 bases not matched to a gene. This CDR3 is built from 17 residues. CDR1 is DFQATT, CDR2 SNEGSKA, per germline (reference sequence). CDR3 region: CSARDPSGKRSYNEQFF. The CDR3 DNA sequence: TGCAGTGCTAGAGATCCTAGCGGGAAGAGGTCCTACAATGAGCAGTTCTTC.

The sample holds a few counts of this clonotype. The chain links TRBV29-1 to TRBJ2-7; D is possibly TRBD2 (5 bases). V shed 7 bases and J shed 0 bases, with 13 bases lying between them. CDR1 is SQVTM and CDR2 is ANQGSEA in the germline V gene. The CDR3 length is 13 residues. The CDR3 bases are TGCAGCGCCAGAAGCGGCGGCTCCTACGAGCAGTACTTC. It translates to CSARSGGSYEQYF.

This clonotype was detected ten times or more. This chain connects TRBV19 to TRBJ2-5, with a weak D call TRBD1 (5 bases). Trimming left V 3 bases short and J 2 bases short, with 13 bases between. Germline values: CDR1 LNHDA, CDR2 SQIVND (reference sequence). This CDR3 region has 15 residues. The CDR3 coding sequence is TGTGCCAGTAGTATCGGTACAGGCCAGCAAGAGACCCAGTACTTC. Its protein is CASSIGTGQQETQYF.

This clonotype was picked up a small number of times. V usage is TRBV7-2 and J usage is TRBJ2-7, with TRBD1 matching over 9 bases. Losses at the gene ends were 1 base for V and 4 bases for J; bases not matched to a gene: 5. The CDR3 spans 15 residues. Germline CDR1 is SGHTA and CDR2 is FQGNSA. The CDR3 DNA reads TGTGCCAGCAGCTTAGTTTGGACAGGGGATTACGAGCAGTACTTC. It is translated as CASSLVWTGDYEQYF.

This clonotype was recorded many times. The chain has TRBV6-1 and TRBJ2-2; D is undetermined. CDR3 length: 13 amino acids. Germline lookup yields CDR1 MNHNS and CDR2 SASEGT. V lost 3 bases and J lost 5, with 7 bases in between. This chain's CDR3 is CASSEYQTGELFF. The CDR3 DNA reads TGTGCCAGCAGTGAGTACCAGACCGGGGAGCTGTTTTTT.

This clonotype was recorded at least ten times. V usage is TRBV12-3 or TRBV12-4 and J usage is TRBJ2-5; the match to TRBD1 covers 8 bases. The length of the CDR3 is 14 residues. With V trimmed by 3 bases and J by 7 bases, 7 bases remained unmatched. This CDR3 reads CASSFLGQGATQYF. The CDR3 DNA reads TGTGCCAGCAGTTTCCTTGGACAGGGTGCGACCCAGTACTTC.

This clonotype was seen ten or more times. This chain links TRBV7-2 with TRBJ2-3, with unresolved D. The CDR3 spans 14 residues. The V gene lost 1 base and the J gene lost 4 bases, with 9 bases spanning the gap. Germline V gene lookup returns CDR1 SGHTA and CDR2 FQGNSA. The CDR3 loop is CASSLVLSADTQYF. CDR3 coding DNA: TGTGCCAGCAGCTTAGTACTATCAGCAGATACGCAGTATTTT.

In its sample, this clonotype was seen a few times. The chain uses TRBV7-9 and TRBJ2-5, with D perhaps matching TRBD2 (6 bases). The CDR3 length is 12 residues. The V gene lost 6 bases and the J gene lost 6 bases, with 11 bases spanning the gap. Germline assignment: CDR1 SEHNR and CDR2 FQNEAQ (reference sequence). In nucleotides, the CDR3 is TGTGCCAGCAGTGCCGGGGGAAAGACCCAGTACTTC. This codes for CASSAGGKTQYF. The whole variable domain, filled in from reference TRBV7-9 and TRBJ2-5, reads DTGVSQNPRHKITKRGQNVTFRCDPISEHNRLYWYRQTLGQGPEFLTYFQNEAQLEKSRLLSDRFSAERPKGSFSTLEIQRTEQGDSAMYLCASSAGGKTQYFGPGTRLLVL.

This clonotype was counted many times. V gene TRBV12-3 or TRBV12-4 combines with J gene TRBJ1-1; D possibly corresponds to TRBD1 (6 bases). This CDR3 is 14 amino acids long. Trimming removed 3 bases at V and 4 bases at J, with 12 bases between. CDR3 sequence reads: CASSFEQGGTEAFF. The CDR3 DNA is TGTGCCAGCAGTTTTGAACAGGGTGGCACTGAAGCTTTCTTT.

There are many counts of this clonotype. The rearrangement links TRBV29-1 to TRBJ1-1; unclear D gene. Germline CDR1 SQVTM, CDR2 ANQGSEA. This CDR3 is 12 amino acids long. The V end lost 5 bases, the J end lost 4 bases, and 11 bases lay between the germline ends. CDR3 DNA: TGCAGCGTTAGGGAGGGTGGCACTGAAGCTTTCTTT. Amino acids: CSVREGGTEAFF.

The CDR3 nucleotides are TGCAGTGCTAGAGTGGGGGTAGCGGGATACTCCTACAATGAGCAGTTCTTC. As protein: CSARVGVAGYSYNEQFF. V usage is TRBV20-1 and J usage is TRBJ2-1; 8 bases are shared with TRBD2. Germline V lookup: CDR1 DFQATT, CDR2 SNEGSKA (reference sequence). With V trimmed by 1 base and J by 0 bases, 8 bases remained unmatched. The CDR3 contains 17 residues.

This clonotype was picked up a small number of times. This chain connects TRBV12-5 to TRBJ2-1, with 11 bases aligning to TRBD2. Germline V gene lookup returns CDR1 LGHNT and CDR2 FRNRAP. Losses at the gene ends were 3 bases for V and 5 bases for J; bases not matched to a gene: 0. The CDR3 runs to 14 residues. CDR3 in amino acids: CASGFSGRDNEQFF. The CDR3 bases are TGTGCTAGTGGTTTTAGCGGGAGGGACAATGAGCAGTTCTTC.

This clonotype was detected a few times. The CDR3 protein is CASSSAGRRLEQYF. DNA for the CDR3: TGTGCCAGCAGCTCGGCCGGGCGACGTCTCGAGCAGTACTTC. The chain employs TRBV7-2 and TRBJ2-7; no definite D call. The CDR3 loop spans 14 amino acids. Per germline, CDR1 SGHTA and CDR2 FQGNSA. V was shortened by 4 bases and J by 6 bases, with 16 bases between the two germline ends.

J is TRBJ2-2 and V is TRBV20-1, with a possible D match to TRBD2 (5 bases). This CDR3 region has 16 residues. Trimming left V 1 base short and J 1 base short, with 13 bases between. The V gene's germline CDR1 is DFQATT and CDR2 SNEGSKA (reference sequence). The CDR3 DNA sequence: TGCAGTGCTAGAGGTCCCAGCGGCAAGAACACCGGGGAGCTGTTTTTT. Its translation: CSARGPSGKNTGELFF.

The chain links TRBV18 to TRBJ1-1; D might be TRBD1 (5 bases). This CDR3 contains 14 residues. V was clipped by 5 bases and J by 6 bases, with 16 bases between them. The germline gives CDR1 KGHSH, CDR2 LQKENI. CDR3 nucleotides: TGTGCCAGCTCATCGGGCGCAGGGATAGCTGAAGCTTTCTTT. It codes for CASSSGAGIAEAFF.

The table lists this clonotype with many counts. The gene calls are TRBV14 and TRBJ2-1, with D unclear. This CDR3 is 18 amino acids long. The V end was cut by 1 base, the J end by 0 bases, with 16 bases between. Germline V lookup: CDR1 SGHDN, CDR2 FVKESK. Written as DNA, the CDR3 is TGTGCCAGCAGCCAAGTAAAAAAGATTAGCAGCTCCTACAATGAGCAGTTCTTC. Encoded protein: CASSQVKKISSSYNEQFF.

Turning to this clonotype: This may be a read error, as it is one base from a much larger clone. The chain joins TRBV6-7 to TRBJ2-3, with unresolved D. TRBV6-7 is an ORF, and what it does is uncertain. The length of the CDR3 is 13 residues. V was pared by 4 bases and J by 6 bases, with 11 bases between. DNA of the CDR3: TGTGCCAGCAGTTCGGGCCATAGCGATACGCAGTATTTT. Translating gives CASSSGHSDTQYF.

This clonotype was found many times. This chain joins TRBV5-1 and TRBJ2-1; 7 bases match TRBD2. The CDR3 has 16 amino acids. Germline V lookup: CDR1 SGHRS, CDR2 YFSETQ. The junction had 12 bases not matched to a gene; V was cut back by 1 base and J by 8 bases. In nucleotides, the CDR3 is TGCGCCAGCAGCTTGAAGTTACTAGGGGAGGGCGATGAGCAGTTCTTC. Protein product: CASSLKLLGEGDEQFF.

The chain is built from TRBV19 and TRBJ1-6; D unclear. V was trimmed by 6 bases and J by 7 bases, leaving 16 bases between them. Germline CDR1 is LNHDA and CDR2 is SQIVND (reference sequence). CDR3 length: 15 residues. The DNA for the CDR3 is TGTGCCAGTAGCCTGACCGAGACAAGCAATTCACCCCTCCACTTT. This encodes CASSLTETSNSPLHF.

The chain combines TRBV27 with TRBJ1-5, with D perhaps matching TRBD1 (5 bases). Germline assignment: CDR1 MNHEY and CDR2 SMNVEV (reference sequence). The CDR3 runs 13 residues. V was pared by 3 bases and J by 9 bases, with 12 bases between. CDR3 bases: TGTGCCAGCAGTTTGGGCGGGGGAATGCCCCAGCATTTT. This codes for CASSLGGGMPQHF.

This rearrangement joins TRBV11-2 to TRBJ2-7; maybe TRBD2 (7 bases). Germline V gene lookup returns CDR1 SGHAT and CDR2 FQNNGV. V lost 0 bases and J lost 6, with 24 bases in between. The CDR3 totals 18 residues. The CDR3 spells CASSLEVQRDLGGREQYF. CDR3 DNA: TGTGCCAGCAGCTTAGAGGTTCAGCGGGACCTGGGGGGGCGCGAGCAGTACTTC.

This chain joins TRBV5-1 and TRBJ2-1; 9 positions agree with TRBD2. The CDR3 loop spans 14 amino acids. Unmatched junction bases numbered 7, after V lost 3 bases and J lost 9 bases. From germline, CDR1 is SGHRS and CDR2 YFSETQ. The CDR3 DNA is TGCGCCAGCAGCTATGGGACTAGCAGTCTTGAGCAGTTCTTC. Protein product: CASSYGTSSLEQFF. Based on the CDR3 plus reference TRBV5-1 and TRBJ2-1, the full variable domain is KAGVTQTPRYLIKTRGQQVTLSCSPISGHRSVSWYQQTPGQGLQFLFEYFSETQRNKGNFPGRFSGRQFSNSRSEMNVSTLELGDSALYLCASSYGTSSLEQFFGPGTRLTVL.

V gene TRBV12-3 or TRBV12-4 combines with J gene TRBJ2-2; the D gene could be TRBD1 or TRBD2 (5 bases each). V lost 3 bases and J lost 13, with 21 bases in between. This CDR3 is 15 amino acids long. The chain's CDR3 is CASSFSFAWPGTLFF. The DNA of the CDR3 is TGTGCCAGCAGTTTTAGTTTTGCCTGGCCTGGGACGCTGTTTTTT.

The sample holds a few counts of this clonotype. This chain connects TRBV12-3 or TRBV12-4 to TRBJ2-7, with D perhaps matching TRBD1 (6 bases). Trimming stripped 6 bases from V and 6 bases from J, with 15 bases between. This CDR3 spans 13 amino acids. CDR3 DNA: TGTGCCAGCAGCCCTCTACAGGGTTCCGAGCAGTACTTC. It translates to CASSPLQGSEQYF.

This clonotype was seen more than once but under ten times. The rearrangement uses TRBV7-9 and TRBJ2-7; 11 bases align to TRBD2. Trimming removed 3 bases from V and 4 bases from J; junction bases left unmatched: 11. CDR1 and CDR2 (germline): SEHNR, FQNEAQ (reference sequence). This CDR3 spans 17 amino acids. CDR3 protein: CASSFPQGTSGPYEQYF. CDR3 coding DNA: TGTGCCAGCAGCTTCCCTCAGGGGACTAGCGGACCATACGAGCAGTACTTC.

There are many counts of this clonotype. The rearrangement uses TRBV20-1 and TRBJ2-3; tentative D call: TRBD2 (5 bases). Germline-derived CDR1 and CDR2 are DFQATT and SNEGSKA (reference sequence). V dropped 0 bases and J dropped 10 bases, with 17 bases sitting between them. CDR3 length: 14 residues. The CDR3 DNA sequence: TGCAGTGCTAGAGAGATGGAGGTAGCCCGTCCGCAGTATTTT. This sequence encodes CSAREMEVARPQYF.

The chain recombines TRBV7-2 with TRBJ1-4; 7 bases line up with TRBD1. V lost 5 bases, J lost 4 bases, and 7 bases stayed unmatched. The CDR3 sequence is 15 residues long. Looked up from germline, CDR1 is SGHTA and CDR2 is FQGNSA. The CDR3 reads CASSQTGLINEKLFF. The DNA of the CDR3 is TGTGCCAGCAGCCAGACAGGGCTTATTAATGAAAAACTGTTTTTT.

This clonotype was recorded a few times. The CDR3 loop is CASSSAVSGANVLTF. DNA for the CDR3: TGTGCCAGCAGCTCCGCTGTCTCTGGGGCCAACGTCCTGACTTTC. The chain employs TRBV6-1 and TRBJ2-6; D ambiguous. This CDR3 comprises 15 residues. CDR1 and CDR2 (germline): MNHNS, SASEGT. V was pared by 6 bases and J by 0 bases, with 9 bases between.

This clonotype was observed a handful of times. The chain links TRBV4-1 to TRBJ2-2; D is undetermined. V was pared by 1 base and J by 6 bases, with 9 bases between. Germline assignment: CDR1 MGHRA and CDR2 YSYEKL. CDR3 size: 14 residues. CDR3 region: CASSQASAAGELFF. The CDR3 DNA reads as TGCGCCAGCAGCCAAGCGAGCGCGGCCGGGGAGCTGTTTTTT.